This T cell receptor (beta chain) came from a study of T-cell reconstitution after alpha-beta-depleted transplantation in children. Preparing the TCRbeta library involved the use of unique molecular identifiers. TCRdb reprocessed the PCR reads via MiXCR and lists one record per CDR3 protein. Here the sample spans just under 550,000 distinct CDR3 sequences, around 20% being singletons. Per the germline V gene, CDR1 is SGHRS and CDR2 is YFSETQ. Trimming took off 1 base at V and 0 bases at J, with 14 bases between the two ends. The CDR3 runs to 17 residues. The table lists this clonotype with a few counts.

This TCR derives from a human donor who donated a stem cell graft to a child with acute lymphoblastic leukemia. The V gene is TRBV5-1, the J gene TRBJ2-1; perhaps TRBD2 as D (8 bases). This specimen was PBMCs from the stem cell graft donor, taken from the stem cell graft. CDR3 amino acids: CASSLRGGQSSYNEQFF. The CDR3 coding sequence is TGCGCCAGCAGCTTGCGGGGGGGACAGAGCTCCTACAATGAGCAGTTCTTC.